The clone carrying this T cell receptor beta chain was seen ten or more times. The antigen remains unidentified. The entry originates in a study of T cells in Graves' hyperthyroidism and ophthalmopathy. Study-level points and caveats: Expanded thyroid clonotypes (above 0.001) were mostly also found in blood. The model foresaw ophthalmopathy a median roughly 6 months prior to onset. In simple terms, a model built on 13 V-J features told ophthalmopathy apart from stable hyperthyroidism.

From RNA transcripts, TCR beta CDR3 regions were amplified. The study used the HTBI primer set for a first-round RT-PCR of the TCR CDR3. TCRdb redid the calling of the multiplex PCR reads with MiXCR, one entry per CDR3 protein. The repertoire holds 700,000 or so distinct CDR3 sequences, with about 16% as singletons. Not enrolled were patients with uncontrolled infection, other autoimmune disease, pregnancy or lactation. Trimming removed 2 bases from V and 4 bases from J, with 12 bases in between. There are 14 residues in the CDR3. Germline V CDR1 and CDR2: GTSNPN, SVGIG (reference sequence). The specimen was blood. The TCR sequence derives from a man younger than 30 with Graves' hyperthyroidism. The chain joins TRBV30 to TRBJ2-1; D might be TRBD1 (5 bases). In nucleotides, the CDR3 is TGTGCCTGGAGTTCGGCAGGGCCATACAATGAGCAGTTCTTC. Its protein is CAWSSAGPYNEQFF.